This TCR beta chain is from a study of technical replicates of blood from a handful of donors. The CDR3 consists of 13 residues. Trimming stripped 5 bases from V and 2 bases from J, with 9 bases between. Germline lookup yields CDR1 WNHNN and CDR2 SYGVQD (reference sequence). Repertoires were generated with immunoSEQ multiplex PCR, while TCRdb's copy carries only in-frame clones and drops some. The data contain 85,000 to 100,000 clones, 90% to 97% of them seen just once; the ten biggest clones take up 0.23%. The sample taken for sequencing was T cells isolated from PBMCs. This chain joins TRBV10-1 and TRBJ1-1; no reliable D call. This receptor was identified in a human donor in good health. The CDR3 protein is CASSPQENTEAFF. CDR3 DNA: TGCGCCAGCAGTCCCCAGGAAAACACTGAAGCTTTCTTT.